The 11 T cell receptor beta chains given below trace back to one sample, sequenced in a study of shared clonotypes between healthy human individuals. TCRdb's copy holds only in-frame clones and misses some; the assay was immunoSEQ multiplex PCR. The data show over a million clones, with around 95% seen just once and roughly 1.2% held by the top ten. The specimen sequenced was naive CD4+ T cells sorted from blood. The sample's subset: CD45RA+ positively selected. The receptors shown here come from a man aged 25-40 years in good health.

The CDR3 DNA follows: TGTGCCAGCAGCTTGGTACCGGGACAGACAAATGAGCAGTTCTTC. Translation gives CASSLVPGQTNEQFF. V is TRBV5-6 and J is TRBJ2-1, with 7 bases that match TRBD1. CDR1 SGHDT and CDR2 YYEEEE come from the germline V gene. Unmatched junction bases numbered 7, after V lost 0 bases and J lost 7 bases. This CDR3 spans 15 amino acids.

The chain uses TRBV6-5 and TRBJ2-2; D might be TRBD2 (5 bases). V was cut by 1 base and J by 7 bases, with 10 bases left in between. The CDR3 sequence is 14 residues long. Germline loops: CDR1 MNHEY, CDR2 SVGAGI. The CDR3: CASSYLAAGGELFF. In DNA form, the CDR3 reads TGTGCCAGCAGTTACTTGGCGGCGGGCGGGGAGCTGTTTTTT.

For the CDR3, the DNA is TGTGCCACCCATGGACAGGGGCACGTGGACGAGCAGTACTTC. This codes for CATHGQGHVDEQYF. This rearrangement joins TRBV10-3 to TRBJ2-7, with 9 nucleotides matching TRBD1. J gave up 5 bases and V 10 bases, and 12 bases lay outside the gene matches. Germline-derived CDR1 and CDR2 are ENHRY and SYGVKD. This CDR3 spans 14 amino acids.

The chain has TRBV28 and TRBJ2-1, with D unresolved. Germline V gene lookup returns CDR1 MDHEN and CDR2 SYDVKM. The CDR3 contains 15 residues. Trimming removed 2 bases from V and 0 bases from J, with 8 bases in between. In nucleotides, the CDR3 is TGTGCCAGCAGTTTAGTCAGCAACTCCTACAATGAGCAGTTCTTC. It translates to CASSLVSNSYNEQFF.

This chain uses TRBV4-2 with TRBJ1-3, with D tentatively TRBD1 (5 bases). This CDR3 has 17 amino acids. The germline V and J ends were trimmed by 5 bases and 1 base, with 18 bases remaining between them. The germline gives CDR1 LGHNA, CDR2 YNFKEQ. CDR3 in amino acids: CASSLGPHSRSGNTIYF. The DNA of the CDR3 is TGTGCCAGCAGCTTGGGACCGCATTCACGATCTGGAAACACCATATATTTT.

V usage is TRBV28 and J usage is TRBJ1-1; no firm D call. Trimming removed 6 bases at V and 1 base at J, with 9 bases between. The CDR3 is made up of 13 amino acids. Germline CDR1 is MDHEN and CDR2 is SYDVKM. CDR3 in DNA: TGTGCCAGCAGACCCTGGGGGAACACTGAAGCTTTCTTT. Protein: CASRPWGNTEAFF.

The DNA of the CDR3 is TGTGCCAGCAGTACAACGATACAGTACCAAGAGACCCAGTACTTC. Encoded protein: CASSTTIQYQETQYF. V is TRBV28 and J is TRBJ2-5; D unresolved. This CDR3 has 15 residues. The germline CDR1 and CDR2 sequences are MDHEN and SYDVKM. Trimming left V 5 bases short and J 0 bases short, with 13 bases between.

The chain couples TRBV12-5 to TRBJ1-1; 9 bases are a match to TRBD1. J was trimmed by 6 bases and V by 3 bases; bases with no gene match: 8. CDR3 length: 15 amino acids. Germline V gene lookup returns CDR1 LGHNT and CDR2 FRNRAP. As DNA, the CDR3 is TGTGCTAGTGGTTTTACGACAGGGGGTAGTTCTGAAGCTTTCTTT. Translating it yields CASGFTTGGSSEAFF.

The chain combines TRBV29-1 with TRBJ2-5; 10 bases are a match to TRBD2. V was clipped by 4 bases and J by 2 bases; unmatched bases: 13. The CDR3 loop spans 17 amino acids. Germline V lookup: CDR1 SQVTM, CDR2 ANQGSEA. Here the CDR3 reads CSVAPRWTSGPQETQYF. The CDR3 coding sequence is TGCAGCGTTGCGCCTCGGTGGACTAGCGGACCTCAAGAGACCCAGTACTTC.

The V gene is TRBV27, the J gene TRBJ1-3, with a tentative D call TRBD1 (5 bases). Germline-derived CDR1 and CDR2 are MNHEY and SMNVEV (reference sequence). Trimming cost V 5 bases and J 5 bases, with 13 bases left between them. CDR3 length equals 14 residues. The CDR3: CASSPRRGRNTIYF. The CDR3 DNA is TGTGCCAGCAGTCCTCGTAGGGGACGAAACACCATATATTTT.

The V gene is TRBV5-5, the J gene TRBJ1-1; D not resolved. This CDR3 has 15 residues. CDR1 is SGHKS, CDR2 YYEKEE, per germline (reference sequence). V was clipped by 4 bases and J by 0 bases, with 13 bases between them. The CDR3 DNA reads as TGTGCCAGCAGCACGAGCAGACGGATGAACACTGAAGCTTTCTTT. Protein product: CASSTSRRMNTEAFF.